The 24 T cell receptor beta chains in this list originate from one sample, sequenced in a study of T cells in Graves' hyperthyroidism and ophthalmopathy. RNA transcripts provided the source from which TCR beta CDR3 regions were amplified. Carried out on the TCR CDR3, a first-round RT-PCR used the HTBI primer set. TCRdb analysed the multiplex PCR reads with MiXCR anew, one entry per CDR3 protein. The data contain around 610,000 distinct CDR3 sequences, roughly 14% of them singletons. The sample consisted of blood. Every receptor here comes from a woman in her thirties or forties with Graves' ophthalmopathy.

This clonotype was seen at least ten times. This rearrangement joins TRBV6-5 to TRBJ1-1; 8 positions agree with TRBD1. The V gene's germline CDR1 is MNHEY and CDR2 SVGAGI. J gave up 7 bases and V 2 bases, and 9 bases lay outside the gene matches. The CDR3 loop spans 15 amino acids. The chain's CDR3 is CASSYQTGVFDEAFF. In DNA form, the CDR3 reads TGTGCCAGCAGTTACCAGACAGGGGTATTCGATGAAGCTTTCTTT.

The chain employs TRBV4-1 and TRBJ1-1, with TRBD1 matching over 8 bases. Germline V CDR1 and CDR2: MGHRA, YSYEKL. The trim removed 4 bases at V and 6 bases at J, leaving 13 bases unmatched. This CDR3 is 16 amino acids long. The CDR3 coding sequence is TGCGCCAGCAGCCGCATCACAGGGGGGCAAAAACCTGAAGCTTTCTTT. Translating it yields CASSRITGGQKPEAFF.

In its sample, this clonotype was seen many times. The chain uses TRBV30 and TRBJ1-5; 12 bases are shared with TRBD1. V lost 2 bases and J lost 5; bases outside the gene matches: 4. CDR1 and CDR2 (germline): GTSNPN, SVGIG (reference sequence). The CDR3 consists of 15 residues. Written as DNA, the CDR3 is TGTGCCTGGAGTTCCGGGACAGGGGGCGATCAGCCCCAGCATTTT. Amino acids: CAWSSGTGGDQPQHF.

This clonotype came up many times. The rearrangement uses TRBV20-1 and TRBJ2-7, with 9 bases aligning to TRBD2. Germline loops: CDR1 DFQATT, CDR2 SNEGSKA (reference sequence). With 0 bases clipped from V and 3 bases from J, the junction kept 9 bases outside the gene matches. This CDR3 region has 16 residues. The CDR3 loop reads CSARDHRASGVYEQYF. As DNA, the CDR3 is TGCAGTGCTAGAGATCACAGGGCTAGCGGGGTCTACGAGCAGTACTTC.

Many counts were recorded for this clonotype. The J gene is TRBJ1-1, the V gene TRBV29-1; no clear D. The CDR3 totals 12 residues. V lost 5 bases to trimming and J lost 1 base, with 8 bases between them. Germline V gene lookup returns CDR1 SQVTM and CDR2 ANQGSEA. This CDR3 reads CSVLAANTEAFF. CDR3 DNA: TGCAGCGTTTTGGCTGCGAACACTGAAGCTTTCTTT.

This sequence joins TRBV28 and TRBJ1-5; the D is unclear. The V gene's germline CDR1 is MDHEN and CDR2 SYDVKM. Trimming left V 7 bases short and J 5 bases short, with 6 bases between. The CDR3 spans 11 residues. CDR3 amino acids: CASNTDQPQHF. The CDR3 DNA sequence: TGTGCCAGCAACACCGATCAGCCCCAGCATTTT.

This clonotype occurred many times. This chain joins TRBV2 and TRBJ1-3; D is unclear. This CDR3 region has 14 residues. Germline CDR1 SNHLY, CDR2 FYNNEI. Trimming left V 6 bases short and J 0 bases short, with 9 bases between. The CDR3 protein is CASRPESSGNTIYF. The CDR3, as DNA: TGTGCCAGCAGGCCTGAGAGCTCTGGAAACACCATATATTTT.

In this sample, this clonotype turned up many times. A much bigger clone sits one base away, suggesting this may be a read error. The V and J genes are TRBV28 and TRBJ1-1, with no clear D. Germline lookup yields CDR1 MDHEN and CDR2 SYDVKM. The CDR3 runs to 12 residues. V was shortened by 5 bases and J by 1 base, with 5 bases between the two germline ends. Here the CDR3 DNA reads TGTGCCAGCAGTATACAGAACACTGAAGCTTTCTTT. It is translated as CASSIQNTEAFF.

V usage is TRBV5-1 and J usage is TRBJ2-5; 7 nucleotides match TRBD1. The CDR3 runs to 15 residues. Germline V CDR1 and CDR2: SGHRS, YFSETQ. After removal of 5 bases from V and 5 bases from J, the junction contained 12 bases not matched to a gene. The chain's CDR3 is CASRTETGTRETQYF. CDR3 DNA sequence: TGCGCCAGCAGAACTGAGACAGGGACGAGGGAGACCCAGTACTTC. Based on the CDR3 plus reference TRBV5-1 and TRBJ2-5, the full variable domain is KAGVTQTPRYLIKTRGQQVTLSCSPISGHRSVSWYQQTPGQGLQFLFEYFSETQRNKGNFPGRFSGRQFSNSRSEMNVSTLELGDSALYLCASRTETGTRETQYFGPGTRLLVL.

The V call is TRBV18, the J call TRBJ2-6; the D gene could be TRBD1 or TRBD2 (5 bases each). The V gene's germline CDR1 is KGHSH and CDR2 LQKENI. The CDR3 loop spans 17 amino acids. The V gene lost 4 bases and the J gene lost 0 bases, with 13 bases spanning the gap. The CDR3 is CASSLRGAGSGANVLTF. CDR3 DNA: TGTGCCAGCTCACTCCGGGGCGCAGGCTCTGGGGCCAACGTCCTGACTTTC.

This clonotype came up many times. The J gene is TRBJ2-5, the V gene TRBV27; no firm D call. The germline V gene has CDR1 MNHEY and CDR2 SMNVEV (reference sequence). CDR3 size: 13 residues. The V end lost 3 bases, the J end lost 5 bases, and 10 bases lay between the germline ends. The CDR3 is CASSLFAWETQYF. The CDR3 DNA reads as TGTGCCAGCAGTTTGTTTGCTTGGGAGACCCAGTACTTC.

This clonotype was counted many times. The CDR3 coding sequence is TGTGCCAGCAGCTTAGAACTGTTCGACAGGAGGGCTTTCTTT. This encodes CASSLELFDRRAFF. This rearrangement joins TRBV7-2 to TRBJ1-1; tentative D call: TRBD1 (6 bases). Trimming left V 1 base short and J 11 bases short, with 17 bases between. Germline V CDR1 and CDR2: SGHTA, FQGNSA. The CDR3 spans 14 residues.

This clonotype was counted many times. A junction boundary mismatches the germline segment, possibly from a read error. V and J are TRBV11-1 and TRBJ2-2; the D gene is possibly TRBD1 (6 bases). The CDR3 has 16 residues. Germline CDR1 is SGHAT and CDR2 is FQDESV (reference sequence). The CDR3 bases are TGTGCCAGCAGCCTAGCCAGGGGTTCGAACACCGGGGAGCTGTTTTTT. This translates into CASSLARGSNTGELFF.

CDR3 sequence reads: CASSLGGYREQPQHF. The CDR3 nucleotides are TGTGCCAGCAGCTTAGGGGGGTACAGGGAACAGCCCCAGCATTTT. The chain combines TRBV7-2 with TRBJ1-5, with a tentative D call TRBD1 (6 bases). Trimming stripped 1 base from V and 7 bases from J, with 14 bases between. The CDR3 is 15 residues long. Germline assignment: CDR1 SGHTA and CDR2 FQGNSA.

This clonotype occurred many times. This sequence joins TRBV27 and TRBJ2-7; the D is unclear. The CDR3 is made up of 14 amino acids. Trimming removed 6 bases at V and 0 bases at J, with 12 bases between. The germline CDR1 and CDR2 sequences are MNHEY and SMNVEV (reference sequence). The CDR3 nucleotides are TGTGCCAGCAGGAAAAAGGGCGCCTCCTACGAGCAGTACTTC. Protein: CASRKKGASYEQYF.

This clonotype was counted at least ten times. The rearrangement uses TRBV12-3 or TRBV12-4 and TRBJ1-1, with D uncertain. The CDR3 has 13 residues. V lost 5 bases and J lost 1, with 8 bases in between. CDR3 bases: TGTGCCAGCAGTCTCGTGTCGAACACTGAAGCTTTCTTT. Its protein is CASSLVSNTEAFF.

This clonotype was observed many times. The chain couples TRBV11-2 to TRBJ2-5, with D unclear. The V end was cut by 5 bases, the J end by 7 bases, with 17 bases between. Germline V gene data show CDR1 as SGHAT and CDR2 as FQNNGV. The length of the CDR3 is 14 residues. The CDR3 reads CASSSGSQIGTQYF. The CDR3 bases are TGTGCCAGCAGCAGTGGTTCCCAAATAGGGACCCAGTACTTC. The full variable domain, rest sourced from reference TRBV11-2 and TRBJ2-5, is EAGVAQSPRYKIIEKRQSVAFWCNPISGHATLYWYQQILGQGPKLLIQFQNNGVVDDSQLPKDRFSAERLKGVDSTLKIQPAKLEDSAVYLCASSSGSQIGTQYFGPGTRLLVL.

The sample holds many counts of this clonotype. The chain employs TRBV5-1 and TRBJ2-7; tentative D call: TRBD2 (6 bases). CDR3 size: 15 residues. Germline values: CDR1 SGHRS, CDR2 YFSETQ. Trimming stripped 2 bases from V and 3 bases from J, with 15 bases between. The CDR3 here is CASSFGMGGYYEQYF. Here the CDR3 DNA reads TGCGCCAGCAGCTTCGGGATGGGGGGATACTACGAGCAGTACTTC.

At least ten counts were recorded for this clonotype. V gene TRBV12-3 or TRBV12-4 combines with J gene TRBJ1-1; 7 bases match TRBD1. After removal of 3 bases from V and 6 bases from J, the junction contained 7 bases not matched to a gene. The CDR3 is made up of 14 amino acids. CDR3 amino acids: CASSFYRGSPEAFF. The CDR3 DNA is TGTGCCAGCAGTTTCTACAGGGGATCGCCTGAAGCTTTCTTT.

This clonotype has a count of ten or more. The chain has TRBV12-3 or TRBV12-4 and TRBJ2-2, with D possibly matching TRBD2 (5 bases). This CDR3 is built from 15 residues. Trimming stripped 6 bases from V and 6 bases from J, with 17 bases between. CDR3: CASRERADGAGELFF. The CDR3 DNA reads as TGTGCCAGCAGAGAGAGAGCGGACGGGGCCGGGGAGCTGTTTTTT.

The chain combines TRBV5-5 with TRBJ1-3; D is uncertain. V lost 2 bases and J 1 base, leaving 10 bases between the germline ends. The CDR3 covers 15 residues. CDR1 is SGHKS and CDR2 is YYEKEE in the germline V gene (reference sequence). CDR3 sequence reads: CASSFVGESGNTIYF. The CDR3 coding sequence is TGTGCCAGCAGCTTCGTGGGAGAATCTGGAAACACCATATATTTT.

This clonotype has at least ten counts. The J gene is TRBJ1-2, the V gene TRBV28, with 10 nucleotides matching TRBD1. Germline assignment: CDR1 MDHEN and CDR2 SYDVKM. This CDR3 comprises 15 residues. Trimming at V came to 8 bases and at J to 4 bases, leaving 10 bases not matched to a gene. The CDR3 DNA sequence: TGTGCCAGCCTCCGGGACAGGGGAAGTAGCTATGGCTACACCTTC. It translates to CASLRDRGSSYGYTF.

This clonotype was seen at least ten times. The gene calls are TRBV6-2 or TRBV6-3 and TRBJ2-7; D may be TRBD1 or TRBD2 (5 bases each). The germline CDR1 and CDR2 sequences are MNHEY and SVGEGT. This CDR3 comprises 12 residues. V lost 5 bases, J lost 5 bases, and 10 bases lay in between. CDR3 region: CASSGTGHEQYF. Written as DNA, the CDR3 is TGTGCCAGCAGTGGGACGGGGCACGAGCAGTACTTC.

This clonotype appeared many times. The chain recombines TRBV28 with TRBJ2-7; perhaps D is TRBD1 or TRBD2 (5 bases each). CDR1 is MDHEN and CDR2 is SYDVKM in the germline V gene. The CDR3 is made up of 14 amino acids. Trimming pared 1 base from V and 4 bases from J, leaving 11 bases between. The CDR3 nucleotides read TGTGCCAGCAGTTTATTGGGGGTTGGGTACGAGCAGTACTTC. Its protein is CASSLLGVGYEQYF.